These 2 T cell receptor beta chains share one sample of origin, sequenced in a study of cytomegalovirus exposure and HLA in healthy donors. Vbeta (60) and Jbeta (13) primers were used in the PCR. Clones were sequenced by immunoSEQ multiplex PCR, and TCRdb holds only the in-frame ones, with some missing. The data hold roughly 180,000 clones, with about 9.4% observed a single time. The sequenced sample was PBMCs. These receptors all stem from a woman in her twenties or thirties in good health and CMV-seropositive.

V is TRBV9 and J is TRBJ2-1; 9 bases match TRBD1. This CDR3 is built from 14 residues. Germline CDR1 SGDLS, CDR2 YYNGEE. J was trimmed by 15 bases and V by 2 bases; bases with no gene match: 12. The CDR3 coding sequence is TGTGCCAGCAGCGTGAATCCGGCCGGGACAGGGCTGTTCTTC. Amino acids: CASSVNPAGTGLFF.

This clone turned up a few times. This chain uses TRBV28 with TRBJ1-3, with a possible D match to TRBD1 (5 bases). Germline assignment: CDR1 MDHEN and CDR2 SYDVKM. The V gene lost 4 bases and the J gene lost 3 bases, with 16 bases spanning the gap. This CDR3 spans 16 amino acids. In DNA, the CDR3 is TGTGCCAGCAGTTCCCCCGGCGGGACGAATGGAAACACCATATATTTT. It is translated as CASSSPGGTNGNTIYF.